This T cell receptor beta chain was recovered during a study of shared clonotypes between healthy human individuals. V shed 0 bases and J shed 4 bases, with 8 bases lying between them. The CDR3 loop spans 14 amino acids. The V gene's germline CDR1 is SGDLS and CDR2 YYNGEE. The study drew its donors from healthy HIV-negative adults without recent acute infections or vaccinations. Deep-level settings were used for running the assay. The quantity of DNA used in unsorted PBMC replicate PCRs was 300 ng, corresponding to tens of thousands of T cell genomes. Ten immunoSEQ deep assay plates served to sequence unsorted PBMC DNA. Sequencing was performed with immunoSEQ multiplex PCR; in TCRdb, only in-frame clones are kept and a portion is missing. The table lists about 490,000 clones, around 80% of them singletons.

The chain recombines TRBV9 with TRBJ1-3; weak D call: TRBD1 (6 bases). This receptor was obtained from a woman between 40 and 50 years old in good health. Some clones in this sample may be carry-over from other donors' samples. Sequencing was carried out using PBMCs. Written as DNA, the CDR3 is TGTGCCAGCAGCGTAGGGGACAACGGAAACACCATATATTTT. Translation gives CASSVGDNGNTIYF.